A single sample gave rise to the 20 T cell receptor beta chains below, sequenced in a study of T-cell memory formation after mild COVID-19. A single record per CDR3 protein comes from TCRdb applying MiXCR to the 5' RACE reads. The sample includes roughly 250,000 distinct CDR3 sequences, roughly 15% of them seen just once. Input material: PBMCs or a T cell subset sorted from them (not recorded which). These receptors were collected from a man between 18 and 29 years old who had mild COVID-19 (a few samples of this study predate the infection). Cell type and time point are not known.

This clonotype was seen a handful of times. An end of the junction does not agree with germline; a read error may underlie this. V gene TRBV29-1 combines with J gene TRBJ2-5; no clear D. Germline CDR1 SQVTM, CDR2 ANQGSEA. This CDR3 has 12 amino acids. In DNA form, the CDR3 reads TGCAGCGTTGAAGATCGTGCGGCAACCCCGTACTTC. Translating it yields CSVEDRAATPYF.

The V gene is TRBV9, the J gene TRBJ2-4; D is undetermined. The CDR3 sequence is 13 residues long. V was clipped by 4 bases and J by 0 bases, with 5 bases between them. The germline V gene has CDR1 SGDLS and CDR2 YYNGEE. DNA for the CDR3: TGTGCCAGCAGCCCTCAAGCCAAAAACATTCAGTACTTC. As protein: CASSPQAKNIQYF.

In this sample, this clonotype turned up many times. This sequence joins TRBV28 and TRBJ1-5; D remains ambiguous. CDR1 is MDHEN and CDR2 is SYDVKM in the germline V gene. The germline V and J ends were trimmed by 6 bases and 7 bases, with 10 bases remaining between them. The CDR3 has 12 amino acids. The CDR3 DNA reads TGTGCCAGCAGCTTAACCGGGCAGCCCCAGCATTTT. Residues: CASSLTGQPQHF.

This clonotype was seen more than once but under ten times. The V and J genes are TRBV19 and TRBJ1-1; 7 nucleotides align to TRBD1. V shed 7 bases, J shed 4 bases, and the junction held 9 bases outside the gene matches. The CDR3 extends over 14 amino acids. Germline values: CDR1 LNHDA, CDR2 SQIVND (reference sequence). The CDR3 spells CASKKGALGTEAFF. The CDR3 bases are TGTGCCAGTAAGAAGGGGGCGCTGGGCACTGAAGCTTTCTTT.

The chain joins TRBV2 to TRBJ1-4; 11 bases map to TRBD1. Germline trimming cut 3 bases from V and 6 bases from J; bases unmatched to any gene: 3. The CDR3 contains 15 residues. Germline V lookup: CDR1 SNHLY, CDR2 FYNNEI. CDR3 loop: CASSDRDRGDEKLFF. Written as DNA, the CDR3 is TGTGCCAGCAGTGATCGGGACAGGGGGGATGAAAAACTGTTTTTT.

This clonotype has a handful of counts. V and J are TRBV7-2 and TRBJ1-2; weak D call: TRBD1 (6 bases). The CDR3 length is 14 residues. CDR1 and CDR2 (germline): SGHTA, FQGNSA. V was shortened by 4 bases and J by 7 bases, with 16 bases between the two germline ends. The CDR3 is CASSSWQGPGGYTF. The CDR3, as DNA: TGTGCCAGCAGCTCATGGCAGGGGCCGGGTGGCTACACCTTC. Based on the CDR3 plus reference TRBV7-2 and TRBJ1-2, the full variable domain is GAGVSQSPSNKVTEKGKDVELRCDPISGHTALYWYRQSLGQGLEFLIYFQGNSAPDKSGLPSDRFSAERTGGSVSTLTIQRTQQEDSAVYLCASSSWQGPGGYTFGSGTRLTVV.

This clonotype has at least ten counts. The genes are TRBV5-1 and TRBJ2-3; 10 bases fit TRBD2. CDR1 and CDR2 from the germline V gene are SGHRS and YFSETQ. There are 14 residues in the CDR3. Trimming took 6 bases from V and 5 from J; bases not matched to a gene: 6. The DNA for the CDR3 is TGCGCCAGCACCCGAGGACTAGCGGAAGATACGCAGTATTTT. It is translated as CASTRGLAEDTQYF.

The table lists this clonotype with a few counts. The J gene is TRBJ2-3, the V gene TRBV12-3 or TRBV12-4; the D is unclear. Trimming stripped 4 bases from V and 6 bases from J, with 8 bases between. The CDR3 has 12 residues. The CDR3 nucleotides read TGTGCCAGCAGTTCTCTCATCGATACGCAGTATTTT. Protein product: CASSSLIDTQYF.

The chain has TRBV20-1 and TRBJ2-7, with 9 positions matching TRBD1. Germline V gene data show CDR1 as DFQATT and CDR2 as SNEGSKA (reference sequence). V lost 0 bases to trimming and J lost 4 bases; unmatched junction nucleotides: 7. This CDR3 is built from 15 residues. The CDR3 reads CSARDPRQGDYEQYF. In DNA, the CDR3 is TGCAGTGCTAGAGATCCCCGACAGGGGGATTACGAGCAGTACTTC.

This clonotype was seen a handful of times. The CDR3 nucleotides are TGCAGCGTTGAGCAGGTTCGTCACACAGATACGCAGTATTTT. Translated: CSVEQVRHTDTQYF. The rearrangement links TRBV29-1 to TRBJ2-3; D gene ambiguous. The CDR3 contains 14 residues. V lost 3 bases and J lost 2, with 12 bases in between. CDR1 and CDR2 from the germline V gene are SQVTM and ANQGSEA.

The rearrangement uses TRBV7-2 and TRBJ2-1; TRBD2 agrees at 9 bases. In germline, CDR1 is SGHTA, CDR2 FQGNSA. The CDR3 length is 15 residues. Trimming at V came to 6 bases and at J to 6 bases, leaving 9 bases not matched to a gene. The CDR3 DNA follows: TGTGCCAGCAGGCAAGCGGGGGGACAATTCAATGAGCAGTTCTTC. Its translation: CASRQAGGQFNEQFF.

The CDR3: CASSLLVQSGGAGETQYF. The CDR3 DNA is TGTGCCAGCAGCTTACTCGTCCAGAGCGGGGGGGCCGGGGAGACCCAGTACTTC. This chain joins TRBV7-8 and TRBJ2-5; TRBD2 matches at 10 bases. The ends lost 2 bases at V and 5 bases at J; junction bases unmatched: 14. Germline V gene lookup returns CDR1 SGHVS and CDR2 FQNEAQ. The CDR3 spans 18 residues.

The V and J genes are TRBV10-1 and TRBJ2-7, with a weak D call TRBD2 (5 bases). CDR1 is WNHNN, CDR2 SYGVQD, per germline (reference sequence). The CDR3 is 14 amino acids. V shed 8 bases and J shed 1 base, with 15 bases lying between them. As DNA, the CDR3 is TGCGCCAGCTCTACAAGCCGGAGGTCCTACGAGCAGTACGTC. Residues: CASSTSRRSYEQYV.

This clonotype was detected only a few times. J is TRBJ2-5 and V is TRBV2; D might be TRBD1 or TRBD2, each matching 5 bases. This CDR3 has 13 residues. Trimming removed 6 bases at V and 4 bases at J, with 12 bases between. Germline V gives CDR1 SNHLY, CDR2 FYNNEI. In nucleotides, the CDR3 is TGTGCCAGCAGGAGGGGTAGCGCAGAGACCCAGTACTTC. Encoded protein: CASRRGSAETQYF.

This chain connects TRBV7-2 to TRBJ2-4; a possible D gene is TRBD2 (6 bases). The germline V and J ends were trimmed by 4 bases and 9 bases, with 16 bases remaining between them. The CDR3 is 14 amino acids. The V gene's germline CDR1 is SGHTA and CDR2 FQGNSA. Here the CDR3 DNA reads TGTGCCAGCAGCTCCCTGGGACTTCGGGGCATTCAGTACTTC. Residues: CASSSLGLRGIQYF.

CDR3 protein: CASSLSGMGLRNTEAFF. As DNA, the CDR3 is TGTGCCAGCAGCTTATCCGGAATGGGACTGCGGAACACTGAAGCTTTCTTT. The V gene is TRBV7-8, the J gene TRBJ1-1, with D maybe TRBD1 (5 bases). This CDR3 comprises 17 residues. Germline V lookup: CDR1 SGHVS, CDR2 FQNEAQ. With 2 bases removed from V and 1 base from J, the gap between germline ends came to 17 bases.

This clonotype was seen only a few times. The chain uses TRBV4-2 and TRBJ2-3, with a weak D call TRBD2 (6 bases). The CDR3 loop spans 17 amino acids. Germline loops: CDR1 LGHNA, CDR2 YNFKEQ. V lost 1 base and J lost 0, with 14 bases in between. In DNA form, the CDR3 reads TGTGCCAGCAGCCAAGTGGTCCCCGGGACTAGCACAGATACGCAGTATTTT. It specifies CASSQVVPGTSTDTQYF.

J is TRBJ2-1 and V is TRBV7-3; D gene uncertain. The CDR3 has 13 residues. V lost 1 base to trimming and J lost 6 bases, with 7 bases between them. CDR1 and CDR2 (germline): SGHTA, FQGTGA. CDR3 nucleotide sequence: TGTGCCAGCAGCTTAATGACCTTCAATGAGCAGTTCTTC. Translation gives CASSLMTFNEQFF.

This chain joins TRBV6-5 and TRBJ2-7; D unclear. This CDR3 is 11 amino acids long. Germline loops: CDR1 MNHEY, CDR2 SVGAGI. Trimming removed 8 bases from V and 4 bases from J, with 9 bases in between. The CDR3 sequence: CASRVEYEQYF. The CDR3, as DNA: TGTGCCAGCCGCGTTGAATACGAGCAGTACTTC.

The genes are TRBV10-3 and TRBJ1-2; D gene unclear. The length of the CDR3 is 13 residues. Trimming shortened V by 4 bases and J by 2 bases, and 8 bases separated the two germline ends. Germline V CDR1 and CDR2: ENHRY, SYGVKD. The CDR3 sequence: CAISAGRNYGYTF. CDR3 bases: TGTGCCATCAGTGCAGGCAGAAACTATGGCTACACCTTC.